Below are 30 T cell receptor beta chains sequenced from a single sample in a study of post-analysis software for immune sequencing data (dated by TCRdb to between 2014 and 2016). Receptors were amplified or captured by PCR. The sample was run on an Illumina HiSeq 2500. To reduce PCR and sequencing biases, unique molecular identifiers were incorporated into the TCR beta cDNA libraries. Through fastp at Q25 and MiXCR, TCRdb rebuilt clones from the public reads, retaining in-frame beta chains. When rows share a CDR3 protein, they turn into one entry using the most common DNA and genes. The sample has about 260,000 distinct CDR3 sequences on record, roughly a third of them singletons. The biggest ten clones account for around 4.8% of the sample. Study-wide conclusions, independent of this receptor: Significantly higher frequencies in patients than in controls were found for roughly 5 TRBV segments, including TRBV5-6, TRBV5-1 and TRBV20-1.

These TCRs' antigens remain unknown. Material for sequencing was blood. The receptors come from a girl between 5 and 17 years old with multiple sclerosis.

In regard to this clonotype: Just one base apart from a much larger clone, this may be a read error. This chain links TRBV20-1 with TRBJ2-1; D perhaps matches TRBD2 (6 bases). V lost 0 bases and J lost 12, with 24 bases in between. Germline V gene sequence: CDR1 DFQATT, CDR2 SNEGSKA (reference sequence). The CDR3 has 16 residues. The CDR3 sequence is CSARDSSGLRQDGQFF. In DNA, the CDR3 is TGCAGTGCTAGAGATTCTTCGGGACTCCGGCAAGATGGGCAGTTCTTC.

This clonotype was recorded at least ten times. Here the CDR3 reads CASSQARIAGALEQFF. The CDR3 DNA follows: TGCGCCAGCAGCCAAGCTAGAATAGCGGGGGCACTTGAGCAGTTCTTC. The V and J genes are TRBV4-1 and TRBJ2-1, with 9 bases fitting TRBD2. Germline CDR1 is MGHRA and CDR2 is YSYEKL. V was clipped by 1 base and J by 9 bases; unmatched bases: 10. The CDR3 spans 16 residues.

This clonotype showed up many times. The chain links TRBV10-3 to TRBJ2-5; TRBD1 agrees at 7 bases. CDR3 length: 15 amino acids. After removal of 3 bases from V and 2 bases from J, the junction contained 6 bases not matched to a gene. CDR1 ENHRY and CDR2 SYGVKD come from the germline V gene. The DNA for the CDR3 is TGTGCCATCAGTGAAGGCCGGGGACAGCAAGAGACCCAGTACTTC. Translated: CAISEGRGQQETQYF.

This clonotype was counted between two and nine times. This may stem from a read error, because a much larger clone lies one nucleotide away. V usage is TRBV7-6 and J usage is TRBJ2-3; TRBD1 matches at 9 bases. CDR1 and CDR2 (germline): SGHVS, FNYEAQ. This CDR3 is 16 amino acids long. V shed 5 bases and J 4 bases; nucleotides not matched to a gene: 10. The CDR3 loop reads CASSLGTGSFADTQYF. For the CDR3, the DNA is TGTGCCAGCAGCCTTGGGACAGGGAGCTTCGCAGATACGCAGTATTTT. The whole variable domain, filled in from reference TRBV7-6 and TRBJ2-3, reads GAGVSQSPRYKVTKRGQDVALRCDPISGHVSLYWYRQALGQGPEFLTYFNYEAQQDKSGLPNDRFSAERPEGSISTLTIQRTEQRDSAMYRCASSLGTGSFADTQYFGPGTRLTVL.

The chain couples TRBV15 to TRBJ1-1, with D possibly matching TRBD1 (5 bases). There are 13 residues in the CDR3. The germline V gene encodes CDR1 LNHNV and CDR2 YYDKDF (reference sequence). Trimming stripped 5 bases from V and 4 bases from J, with 11 bases between. The CDR3 spells CATSAGFVTEAFF. The CDR3 coding sequence is TGTGCCACCAGCGCAGGGTTTGTCACTGAAGCTTTCTTT.

The chain carries TRBV7-9 and TRBJ2-7, with a weak D call TRBD2 (5 bases). The CDR3 loop spans 17 amino acids. V lost 1 base, J lost 0 bases, and 16 bases lay in between. Per germline, CDR1 SEHNR and CDR2 FQNEAQ (reference sequence). The CDR3 protein is CASSLGGQGRFSYEQYF. The CDR3 bases are TGTGCCAGCAGCTTAGGCGGCCAAGGGAGATTCTCCTACGAGCAGTACTTC.

This clonotype was observed many times. The chain recombines TRBV18 with TRBJ1-2, with 7 bases aligning to TRBD1. This CDR3 comprises 15 residues. Germline lookup yields CDR1 KGHSH and CDR2 LQKENI. The trim removed 5 bases at V and 3 bases at J, leaving 9 bases unmatched. The chain's CDR3 is CASSTGTALHYGYTF. The CDR3 DNA reads TGTGCCAGCTCAACCGGGACAGCTCTTCACTATGGCTACACCTTC.

The sample holds many counts of this clonotype. This chain joins TRBV18 and TRBJ2-5; D is possibly TRBD2 (5 bases). This CDR3 is 13 amino acids long. Germline V CDR1 and CDR2: KGHSH, LQKENI. Deletions cut 5 bases from V and 1 base from J, with 8 bases between. CDR3 residues: CASSEGFQETQYF. For the CDR3, the DNA is TGTGCCAGCTCAGAGGGCTTCCAAGAGACCCAGTACTTC.

This clonotype was observed once. The chain joins TRBV4-1 to TRBJ2-7, with D perhaps TRBD1 (6 bases). Trimming took off 9 bases at V and 5 bases at J, with 23 bases between the two ends. The germline CDR1 and CDR2 sequences are MGHRA and YSYEKL. The CDR3 has 15 residues. Here the CDR3 reads CARGLDRTPWHEQYF. In nucleotides, the CDR3 is TGCGCCAGGGGATTAGACAGGACCCCCTGGCACGAGCAGTACTTC.

This clonotype was seen at least ten times. The rearrangement uses TRBV7-2 and TRBJ1-6, with D possibly being TRBD1 (5 bases). This CDR3 is 15 amino acids long. Germline loops: CDR1 SGHTA, CDR2 FQGNSA. V was pared by 2 bases and J by 7 bases, with 12 bases between. The CDR3 sequence: CASSLSSRENSPLHF. CDR3 DNA: TGTGCCAGCAGCTTATCCTCCAGGGAGAATTCACCCCTCCACTTT.

This chain uses TRBV29-1 with TRBJ1-2; perhaps TRBD1 as D (5 bases). Per the germline V gene, CDR1 is SQVTM and CDR2 is ANQGSEA. Trimming took 0 bases from V and 5 from J, leaving 10 bases between them. The CDR3 is 13 residues long. CDR3 bases: TGCAGCGTTGAAGAAGGCCAGGGATATGGCTACACCTTC. It codes for CSVEEGQGYGYTF.

The rearrangement uses TRBV27 and TRBJ2-7, with 11 bases fitting TRBD1. The CDR3 length is 15 residues. Per germline, CDR1 MNHEY and CDR2 SMNVEV (reference sequence). Trimming at V came to 4 bases and at J to 3 bases, leaving 5 bases not matched to a gene. CDR3 in amino acids: CASSSSGTGGYEQYF. In DNA form, the CDR3 reads TGTGCCAGCAGTTCTTCCGGGACAGGGGGCTACGAGCAGTACTTC.

With regard to this clonotype: This may stem from a read error, because a much larger clone lies one nucleotide away. The chain is built from TRBV20-1 and TRBJ2-5; no clear D. V dropped 0 bases and J dropped 11 bases, with 10 bases sitting between them. Germline V gene lookup returns CDR1 DFQATT and CDR2 SNEGSKA (reference sequence). The CDR3 runs 11 residues. The CDR3: CSARDVNEQYF. In nucleotides, the CDR3 is TGCAGTGCTAGAGATGTAAATGAGCAGTACTTC.

Worth noting for this clonotype: A read error may be the cause here, since a much bigger clone is one base away. V is TRBV7-2 and J is TRBJ2-3; 11 bases fit TRBD2. Trimming cost V 5 bases and J 2 bases; bases outside gene matches: 12. Germline V lookup: CDR1 SGHTA, CDR2 FQGNSA. The CDR3 totals 18 residues. CDR3 nucleotides: TGTGCCAGCAGCCCAAATAGCGGGAGGGCCCGGGACACAGATACGCAGTATTTT. Its translation: CASSPNSGRARDTDTQYF.

There are many counts of this clonotype. The rearrangement links TRBV5-1 to TRBJ2-5; tentatively, D is TRBD1 or TRBD2 (5 bases each). The CDR3 consists of 13 residues. Trimming took off 4 bases at V and 3 bases at J, with 10 bases between the two ends. Germline CDR1 and CDR2: SGHRS and YFSETQ. Here the CDR3 reads CASSPGREETQYF. CDR3 nucleotide sequence: TGCGCCAGCAGCCCGGGACGGGAAGAGACCCAGTACTTC.

Turning to this clonotype: Being one base from a much bigger clone, this may be a read error. The V and J genes are TRBV14 and TRBJ2-3; unclear D gene. The CDR3 totals 18 residues. Per germline, CDR1 SGHDN and CDR2 FVKESK. The CDR3 DNA sequence: TGTGCCAGCAGCCAAGAGCCATCCAGCGACCAGAGCACAGATACGCGGTATTTT. Its protein is CASSQEPSSDQSTDTRYF.

Note on this clonotype: It may be a read error: a sequence one base away is much more abundant. The V call is TRBV20-1, the J call TRBJ2-3; possibly TRBD2 for D (6 bases). Per the germline V gene, CDR1 is DFQATT and CDR2 is SNEGSKA (reference sequence). The CDR3 loop spans 14 amino acids. V gave up 2 bases and J gave up 6 bases, with 15 bases separating them. For the CDR3, the DNA is TGCAGTGCTAGACTAGCGAGACGGAGGGATACGCAGTATTTT. Translated: CSARLARRRDTQYF.

In this sample, this clonotype turned up many times. CDR3 residues: CASSLEGGTGELFF. The DNA for the CDR3 is TGTGCCAGCAGCTTGGAAGGAGGGACCGGGGAGCTGTTTTTT. The V and J genes are TRBV7-7 and TRBJ2-2; weak D call: TRBD2 (6 bases). The CDR3 sequence is 14 residues long. The germline V gene encodes CDR1 SSHAT and CDR2 FNYEAQ (reference sequence). Trimming left V 3 bases short and J 5 bases short, with 10 bases between. The full variable domain, completed using reference TRBV7-7 and TRBJ2-2, is GAGVSQSPRYKVTKRGQDVTLRCDPISSHATLYWYQQALGQGPEFLTYFNYEAQPDKSGLPSDRFSAERPEGSISTLTIQRTEQRDSAMYRCASSLEGGTGELFFGEGSRLTVL.

Comment on this clonotype: An end of the junction differs from the germline gene, which may be a read error. The chain uses TRBV4-2 and TRBJ2-1; possible D gene TRBD2, 6 bases. CDR3 length equals 15 residues. Germline assignment: CDR1 LGHNA and CDR2 YNFKEQ. CDR3 region: CASSRDSFTDNEQFF. CDR3 in DNA: TGTGCCAGCAGCCGGGACTCTTTTACCGACAACGAGCAGTTCTTC.

Turning to this clonotype: Possible read error: a much larger clone is one base away. V is TRBV29-1 and J is TRBJ1-2; weak D call: TRBD1 (5 bases). V was cut by 0 bases and J by 4 bases, with 24 bases left in between. Per the germline V gene, CDR1 is SQVTM and CDR2 is ANQGSEA. The CDR3 sequence is 18 residues long. The CDR3 bases are TGCAGCGTTGAAGAGCGACGGTATGAGGGCAGGGCATTCTATGGCTACACCTTC. This encodes CSVEERRYEGRAFYGYTF.

As for this clonotype: This may come from a read error, since a much larger clone is one base off. The chain employs TRBV28 and TRBJ2-5, with D maybe TRBD2 (6 bases). The germline CDR1 and CDR2 sequences are MDHEN and SYDVKM. The V end lost 1 base, the J end lost 11 bases, and 14 bases lay between the germline ends. The CDR3 spans 13 residues. The CDR3 nucleotides are TGTGCCAGCAGTTTATCCGGATCCCGGGAGCAGTACTTC. This translates into CASSLSGSREQYF.

This rearrangement joins TRBV27 to TRBJ1-1; 7 bases are shared with TRBD1. In germline, CDR1 is MNHEY, CDR2 SMNVEV (reference sequence). The CDR3 totals 15 residues. V was pared by 5 bases and J by 1 base, with 7 bases of the junction left unmatched. This CDR3 is CASSPIDRANTEAFF. As DNA, the CDR3 is TGTGCCAGCAGTCCAATTGACAGGGCGAACACTGAAGCTTTCTTT.

This clonotype is termed medium-sized (0.01 to 0.1%). J is TRBJ2-5 and V is TRBV29-1, with TRBD1 identical over 7 bases. The J segment lost 2 bases and the V segment lost 1 base, leaving 1 base of the junction unmatched. The germline CDR1 and CDR2 sequences are SQVTM and ANQGSEA. The length of the CDR3 is 13 residues. CDR3 residues: CSVEGDRQETQYF. CDR3 DNA: TGCAGCGTTGAAGGGGACAGACAAGAGACCCAGTACTTC.

V gene TRBV7-2 combines with J gene TRBJ2-1; D is unresolved. Trimming took 1 base from V and 9 from J, leaving 10 bases between them. This CDR3 is 13 amino acids long. The germline V gene encodes CDR1 SGHTA and CDR2 FQGNSA. The CDR3 bases are TGTGCCAGCAGCTTAGAGCAGTTTAGTGAGCAGTTCTTC. It codes for CASSLEQFSEQFF.

This chain joins TRBV7-9 and TRBJ2-1; D not certain. Germline CDR1 SEHNR, CDR2 FQNEAQ (reference sequence). V dropped 4 bases and J dropped 8 bases, with 18 bases sitting between them. The CDR3 totals 15 residues. The CDR3 reads CASSSRSPNRDEQFF. CDR3 DNA sequence: TGTGCCAGCAGCTCCAGATCCCCCAATAGGGATGAGCAGTTCTTC.

In regard to this clonotype: This may be a read error, as it is one base from a much larger clone. This rearrangement joins TRBV10-3 to TRBJ2-1, with 13 positions matching TRBD2. Germline V gene data show CDR1 as ENHRY and CDR2 as SYGVKD. The V segment lost 1 base and the J segment 9 bases; nucleotides outside the gene matches: 6. The CDR3 is 16 amino acids. CDR3 region: CAISELGTSGAGEQFF. DNA of the CDR3: TGTGCCATCAGTGAGTTAGGGACTAGCGGGGCGGGTGAGCAGTTCTTC.

This clonotype was seen a handful of times. The chain employs TRBV3-1 and TRBJ2-6; no clear D gene. The CDR3 runs 14 residues. Per the germline V gene, CDR1 is LGHDT and CDR2 is YNNKEL (reference sequence). The V end was cut by 1 base, the J end by 4 bases, with 5 bases between. The CDR3 nucleotides are TGTGCCAGCAGCCAAGCAACCGGGGCCAACGTCCTGACTTTC. Translation: CASSQATGANVLTF.

The V call is TRBV4-2, the J call TRBJ2-1; 11 positions agree with TRBD2. CDR1 LGHNA and CDR2 YNFKEQ come from the germline V gene. CDR3 length: 17 residues. J was trimmed by 9 bases and V by 6 bases; bases with no gene match: 16. The CDR3 bases are TGTGCCAGCAGTGTGTACACTAGCGGGGGAAAGGTCGCTGAGCAGTTCTTC. It codes for CASSVYTSGGKVAEQFF.

This clonotype was seen once. The chain employs TRBV27 and TRBJ2-1, with TRBD2 matching over 11 bases. The length of the CDR3 is 16 residues. Germline trimming cut 6 bases from V and 8 bases from J; bases unmatched to any gene: 12. The germline CDR1 and CDR2 sequences are MNHEY and SMNVEV (reference sequence). CDR3 nucleotide sequence: TGTGCCAGCAGCCTACGGATTAGCGGGAGGGTCGATGAGCAGTTCTTC. Protein product: CASSLRISGRVDEQFF.

A word on this clonotype: A much larger clonotype is one base distant, so this may be a read error. The rearrangement links TRBV19 to TRBJ2-1; D is uncertain. The CDR3 has 14 amino acids. Germline V gene data show CDR1 as LNHDA and CDR2 as SQIVND (reference sequence). This CDR3 reads CASSIDRLPNGQFF. In DNA, the CDR3 is TGTGCCAGTAGTATAGACCGCCTCCCCAATGGGCAGTTCTTC.